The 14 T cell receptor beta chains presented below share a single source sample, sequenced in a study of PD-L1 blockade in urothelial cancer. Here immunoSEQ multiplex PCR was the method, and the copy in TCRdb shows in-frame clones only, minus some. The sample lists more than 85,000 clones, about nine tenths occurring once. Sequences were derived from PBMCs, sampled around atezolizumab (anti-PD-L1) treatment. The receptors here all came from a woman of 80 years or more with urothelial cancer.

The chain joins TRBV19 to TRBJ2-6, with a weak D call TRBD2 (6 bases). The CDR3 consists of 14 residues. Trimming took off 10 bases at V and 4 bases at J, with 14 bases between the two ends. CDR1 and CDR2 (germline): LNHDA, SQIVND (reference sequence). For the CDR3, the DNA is TGTGCCACGGGGGTTGGGTGGGGGGCCAACGTCCTGACTTTC. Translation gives CATGVGWGANVLTF.

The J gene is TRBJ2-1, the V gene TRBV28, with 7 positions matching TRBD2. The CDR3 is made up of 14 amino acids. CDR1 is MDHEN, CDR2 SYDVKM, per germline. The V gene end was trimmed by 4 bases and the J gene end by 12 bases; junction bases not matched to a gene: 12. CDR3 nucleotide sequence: TGTGCCAGCAGTTCGGGGCTAGCGGTCGTAGGGCAGTTCTTC. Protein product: CASSSGLAVVGQFF.

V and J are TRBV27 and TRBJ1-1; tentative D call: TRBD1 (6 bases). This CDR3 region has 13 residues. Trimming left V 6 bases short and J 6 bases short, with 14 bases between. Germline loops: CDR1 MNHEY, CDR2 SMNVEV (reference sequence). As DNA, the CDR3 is TGTGCCAGCAGGCTAGACAGGTTTTCTGAAGCTTTCTTT. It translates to CASRLDRFSEAFF.

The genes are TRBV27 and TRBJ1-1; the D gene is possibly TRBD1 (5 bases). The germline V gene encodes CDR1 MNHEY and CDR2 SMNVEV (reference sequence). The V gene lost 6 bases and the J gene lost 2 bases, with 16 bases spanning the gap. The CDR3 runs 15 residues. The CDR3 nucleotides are TGTGCCAGCAGCCGCTGGGGCGGGGCTAACACTGAAGCTTTCTTT. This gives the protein CASSRWGGANTEAFF.

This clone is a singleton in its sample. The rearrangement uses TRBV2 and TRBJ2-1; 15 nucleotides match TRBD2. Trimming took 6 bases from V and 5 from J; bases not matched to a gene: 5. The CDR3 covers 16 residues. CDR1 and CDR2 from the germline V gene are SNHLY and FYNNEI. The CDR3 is CASRPGTSGGNNEQFF. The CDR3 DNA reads TGTGCCAGCAGACCCGGGACTAGCGGGGGGAACAATGAGCAGTTCTTC. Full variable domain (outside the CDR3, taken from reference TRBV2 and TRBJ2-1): EPEVTQTPSHQVTQMGQEVILRCVPISNHLYFYWYRQILGQKVEFLVSFYNNEISEKSEIFDDQFSVERPDGSNFTLKIRSTKLEDSAMYFCASRPGTSGGNNEQFFGPGTRLTVL.

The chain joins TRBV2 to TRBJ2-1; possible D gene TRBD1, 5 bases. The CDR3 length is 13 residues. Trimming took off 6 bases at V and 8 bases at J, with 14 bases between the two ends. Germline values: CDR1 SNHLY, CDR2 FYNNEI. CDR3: CASSASQGYEQFF. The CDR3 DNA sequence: TGTGCCAGCAGCGCCTCCCAGGGTTATGAGCAGTTCTTC.

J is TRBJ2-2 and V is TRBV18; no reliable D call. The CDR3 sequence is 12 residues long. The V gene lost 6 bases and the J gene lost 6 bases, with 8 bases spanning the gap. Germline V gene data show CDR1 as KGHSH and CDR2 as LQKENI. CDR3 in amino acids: CASSPGPGELFF. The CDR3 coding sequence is TGTGCCAGCTCCCCTGGGCCCGGGGAGCTGTTTTTT.

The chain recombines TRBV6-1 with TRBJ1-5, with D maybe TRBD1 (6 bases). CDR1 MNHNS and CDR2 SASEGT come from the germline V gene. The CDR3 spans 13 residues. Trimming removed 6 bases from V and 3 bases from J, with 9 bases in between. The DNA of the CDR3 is TGTGCCAGCAGAACAGGGACCAATCAGCCCCAGCATTTT. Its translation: CASRTGTNQPQHF.

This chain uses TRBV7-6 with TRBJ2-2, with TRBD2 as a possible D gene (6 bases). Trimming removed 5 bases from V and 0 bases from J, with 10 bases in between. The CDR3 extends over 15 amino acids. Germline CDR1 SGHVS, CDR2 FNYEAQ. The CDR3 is CASSPLASNTGELFF. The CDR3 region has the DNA TGTGCCAGCAGCCCACTAGCCTCGAACACCGGGGAGCTGTTTTTT.

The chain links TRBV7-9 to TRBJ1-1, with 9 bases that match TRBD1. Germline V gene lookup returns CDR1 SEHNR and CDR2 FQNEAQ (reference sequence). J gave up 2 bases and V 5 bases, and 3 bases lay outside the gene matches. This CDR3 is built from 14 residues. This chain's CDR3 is CASSPDRGNTEAFF. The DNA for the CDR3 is TGTGCCAGCAGCCCGGACAGGGGAAACACTGAAGCTTTCTTT. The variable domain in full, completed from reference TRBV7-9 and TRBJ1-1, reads DTGVSQNPRHKITKRGQNVTFRCDPISEHNRLYWYRQTLGQGPEFLTYFQNEAQLEKSRLLSDRFSAERPKGSFSTLEIQRTEQGDSAMYLCASSPDRGNTEAFFGQGTRLTVV.

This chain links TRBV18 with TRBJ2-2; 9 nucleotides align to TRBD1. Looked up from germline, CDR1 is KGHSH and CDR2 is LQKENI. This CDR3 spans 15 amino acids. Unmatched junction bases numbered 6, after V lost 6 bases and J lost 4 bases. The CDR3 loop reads CASSPGTGSTGELFF. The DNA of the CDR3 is TGTGCCAGCTCGCCCGGGACAGGGAGCACCGGGGAGCTGTTTTTT.

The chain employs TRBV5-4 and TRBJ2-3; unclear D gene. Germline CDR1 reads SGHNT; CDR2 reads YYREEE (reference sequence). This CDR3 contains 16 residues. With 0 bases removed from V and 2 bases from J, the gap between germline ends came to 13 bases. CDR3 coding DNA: TGTGCCAGCAGCTTGGTCGGCAGGATAAACACAGATACGCAGTATTTT. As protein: CASSLVGRINTDTQYF.

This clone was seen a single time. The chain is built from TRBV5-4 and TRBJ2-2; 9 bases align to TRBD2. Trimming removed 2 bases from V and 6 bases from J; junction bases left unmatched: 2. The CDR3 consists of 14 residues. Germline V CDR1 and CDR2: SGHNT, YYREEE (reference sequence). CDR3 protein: CASSFTSGSGELFF. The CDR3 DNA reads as TGTGCCAGCAGCTTTACTAGCGGGTCCGGGGAGCTGTTTTTT.

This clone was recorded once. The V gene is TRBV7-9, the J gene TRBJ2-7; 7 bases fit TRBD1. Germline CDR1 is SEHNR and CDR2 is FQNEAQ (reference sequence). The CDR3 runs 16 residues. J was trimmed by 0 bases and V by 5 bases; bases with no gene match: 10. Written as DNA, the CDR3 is TGTGCCAGCAGCGTCTCTGGGACAGAAGTCTCCTACGAGCAGTACTTC. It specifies CASSVSGTEVSYEQYF. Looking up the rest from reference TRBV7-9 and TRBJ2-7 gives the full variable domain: DTGVSQNPRHKITKRGQNVTFRCDPISEHNRLYWYRQTLGQGPEFLTYFQNEAQLEKSRLLSDRFSAERPKGSFSTLEIQRTEQGDSAMYLCASSVSGTEVSYEQYFGPGTRLTVT.